This T cell receptor (beta chain) was sequenced during a study of cytomegalovirus exposure and HLA in healthy donors (dated by TCRdb to the late 2010s). Background for the entire study: In an earlier analysis of about 560 of the donors, 276 Gb of sequence data and just under 120 million unique TCR beta sequences from 180 million or so T cells were reported. Roughly 290 gigabases of sequencing data and 75 million to 85 million unique TCR sequences made up an early release that covered nearly 650 HLA-typed donors. Of the roughly 390 genotyped donors, about 84% fell in the genetic ancestry cluster associated with self-reported Caucasian donors. The aim of the study was to test whether cataloging public T cell receptors could identify signatures of past pathogen exposure. The study profiled the T cell repertoires of about 640 subjects by immunosequencing and related them to cytomegalovirus serostatus. A separate validation cohort of more than 100 different subjects was used in addition to the approximately 670-subject first cohort. To predict cytomegalovirus infection status, the study brought together high-throughput TCR immunosequencing, statistical association of individual TCRs with disease status, and machine learning. To study patterns of TCR occurrence, a later analysis re-analyzed previously published TCR beta repertoires from around 700 donors and added high-resolution HLA genotyping. In the later analysis, no new phenotypic data were used to find candidate immune exposures; instead, reliance was placed on TCR beta sequences and their occurrence across donors. To decide whether each TCR beta V gene segment behaved as functional or pseudogenic, an earlier analysis of some 540 of the donors relied on high-throughput TCR beta sequencing. Alongside the repertoire data, information on donor age, sex, ethnicity and CMV serostatus was compiled. A later genetic analysis used genome-wide SNP genotypes for about 65% of the 666 donors, treating that subset as a discovery cohort. All discovery cohort repertoires had been generated using a single sequencing platform. HLA typing covered class I and class II loci at four-digit resolution. The number of donors typed differed by locus, with roughly 620-630 for A, B, C, DRB1 and DQB1, 522 for DQA1, nearly 610 for DPA1, and 450 to 480 for DPB1. Roughly five DR-DQ haplotypes were handled as single units for association and clustering, since linkage in the cohort was strong. On average, around 240,000 unique TCR beta nucleotide sequences were sequenced per donor among several hundred genotyped donors of the cohort, with approximately 18% of those sequences being non-productive. The paper's findings and limits, for the study overall: In an earlier analysis of fewer than 750 of the donors, most TCR beta V segments were observed in productive rearrangements about 87% or about 30% of the time, broadly matching IMGT annotations. A later analysis found that TCR association rates varied across HLA loci, with DRB1 alleles showing the most associated TCRs and HLA-C alleles the fewest. CMV serostatus was the only immune exposure information available for the cohort. The study gave a list of 150 to 200 TCR beta chains associated with cytomegalovirus. Because some donors lacked HLA typing at each locus, the association tests relied only on the typed subset. A later analysis found that most CMV-associated TCR beta chains appeared HLA-restricted, with HLA associations seemingly driven largely by CMV exposure. Compared with equally common non-associated chains, HLA-associated TCR beta chains in a later analysis were more clonally expanded and had lower generation probabilities. An association between a missense DCLRE1C variant and V-gene and J-gene trimming of TCR beta chains was found in a later genetic analysis and replicated in an independent cohort. Specific HLA alleles were associated with 15,000 to 20,000 TCR beta sequences at a false discovery rate of 0.05 in a later analysis. It was suggested by the authors that the approach could potentially be generalized to other disease states and immunological phenotypes. Compared with the roughly 710-donor mean, donors in an Asian-associated ancestry cluster had fewer N-insertions in productive TCRs, according to a later genetic analysis. The classifier was reported to diagnose cytomegalovirus status with high specificity and sensitivity in both the original and validation cohorts. Some 16 rarely observed V segments, including chromosome 9 orphons, were excluded from the earlier analysis of some 590 of the donors because counts were too low. Linkage disequilibrium might explain the correlated functional status among segregating V segments, but an unknown experimental factor could not be ruled out. Most TCR sequences were seen in very few donors, while some public TCRs were found in many individuals. Sequencing depth was assumed to be roughly uniform across donors in the presence/absence analyses, though that assumption may not hold. The cohort was sequenced for TCR beta chains only, and without alpha or paired-chain data the features that could be detected were limited. When HLA alleles, especially DR and DQ, strongly co-occurred, TCR associations were difficult to assign to individual alleles. A few of the identified cytomegalovirus-associated TCR beta chains were confirmed in vitro to be specific for cytomegalovirus antigens. In a later analysis, several top co-occurrence clusters were reported to appear linked to parvovirus B19, influenza, CMV and Epstein-Barr virus. Some IMGT-functional V segments, including TRBV6-2 and TRBV6-3, could not be distinguished by the 87-base-pair reads and were therefore excluded. A further reported finding was that TCR beta sequences accurately predicted the HLA-A and HLA-B alleles for most subjects in the first cohort. The sequencing pipeline was judged likely to have produced a cluster of highly shared sequence variants as a technical artifact.

Counted from cysteine to phenylalanine, this CDR3 has 15 amino acids. CDR3 DNA is the only sequence kept; it has 45 bases, read in frame from the first base. Trimming takes 7 bases from V and 0 bases from J, and the germline ends sit 16 bases apart. The germline V gene (reference sequence) gives CDR1 as SGHNT and CDR2 as YYREEE. Note on this clone: Its target antigen remains unknown. Base qualities are missing; no much larger clone stands one base away. Additional DNA sequences in this sample encode the identical CDR3.

The cohort was made up of approximately 670 healthy bone marrow donors. At the time of sampling, all cohort members were nominally healthy, though unrecorded immune exposures were likely present. The donor tested CMV seronegative, placing the donor among the 350 or so seronegative members of the cohort. Each donor provided a peripheral blood sample, and peripheral blood mononuclear cells were used for TCR beta sequencing. The Qiagen DNeasy Blood Extraction Kit was used to extract genomic DNA from the blood cell samples. The library was made by the immunoSEQ multiplex PCR assay. A mixture of 60 forward primers for TCR Vbeta segments and 13 reverse primers for TCR Jbeta segments was used in the multiplex PCR. A multiplex PCR assay on genomic DNA amplified the CDR3 region of rearranged TCR beta genes. The Illumina HiSeq System was used to sequence the amplified TCR beta libraries as 87-base-pair reads. The paper's processing steps were these. Across the 666 repertoires, a later analysis counted 78 million or so unique TCR beta chains, about 10 million of which were shared by at least two donors. Raw reads were error-corrected and collapsed into unique sequences by a nearest-neighbor algorithm in which closely related sequences were merged to remove PCR and sequencing errors. CDR3 sequences were aligned to IMGT reference sequences to assign V, D and J gene segments. For a sequence to be retained, a match of at least six nucleotides to both a V gene segment and a J gene segment was required. A rearrangement counted as productive if the CDR3 had no stop codons and remained in frame with V and J, and every other rearrangement counted as non-productive. CDR3 was defined according to IMGT convention as the region running from the second conserved V-encoded cysteine to the conserved J-encoded phenylalanine. The earlier analysis of some 580 of the donors excluded any sequence lacking an unambiguous match to a single V gene segment. In an earlier analysis of more than 500 of the donors, a V segment was called functional when productive rearrangements were above 56.7%, and segregating when the standard deviation between donors exceeded 5%. A statistical classification framework was developed to diagnose cytomegalovirus status using the catalog of TCR beta chain sequences. V and J gene assignment, in a later analysis, came from comparing TCR nucleotide sequences with IMGT/GENE-DB human TR gene sequences. The TCRdist pipeline was used in a later analysis to assign CDR3 sequences and most-parsimonious VDJ recombination scenarios. In a later analysis, each TCR beta chain was defined by its CDR3 amino acid sequence together with its V-gene family, and reads without a unique V-gene family were excluded. As a way to deal with suspected cross-contamination and a sequencing artifact, a later analysis dropped roughly 620 nucleotide sequences that were highly shared and had low generation probability. In a later analysis, a clonal expansion index was calculated for each public chain from normalized within-repertoire ranks of inferred template counts. In a later analysis, generation probabilities were computed using a VDJ recombination model fitted to out-of-frame rearrangements, and the results were checked against IGoR. In a later analysis, hypergeometric tests were used to score TCR-TCR, TCR-HLA and TCR-CMV co-occurrence, with a repertoire-size bias correction applied to TCR pairs. In a later analysis, false discovery rates were estimated by permuting HLA or CMV assignments 20 times. In a later analysis, co-occurring TCRs were grouped using DBSCAN, with TCRdist sequence similarity added in when clustering inside HLA-allele-positive subsets. Repertoires with fewer than 30,000 or more than 120,000 public chains, plus five repertoires with anomalous nucleotide sharing, were excluded from co-occurrence clustering. Imported from immuneACCESS, the table was reduced by TCRdb to in-frame sequences with V and J called. These copies leave out some clones; in studies compared against another copy, an unresolved V gene accounts for under half, and the cause of the remainder is not known. The DNA was the basis for D and trimming; V, J and clone size are from that table. The sample table records over 100,000 clones; 8.5% to 10% of these occur just once. 4.5% to 5.5% of the sample is taken by the ten largest.

The V and J genes are TRBV5-4 and TRBJ1-1, with TRBD1 tentatively as D gene (5 bases match). What was sequenced was PBMCs. The TCR comes from a man between 40 and 49 years old in good health and CMV-seronegative. The sequenced DNA: TGTGCCAGCCAGACAGAAGCTGCAATGAACACTGAAGCTTTCTTT. Translated, this is CASQTEAAMNTEAFF.